This entry lists 12 T cell receptor beta chains sequenced from one sample in a study of T cells in tumors after PD-1 blockade. Some clones are missing from TCRdb's copy, which holds only in-frame ones; the method was immunoSEQ multiplex PCR. This sample carries 9,500 to 15,000 clones, over 55% of them seen once, and the ten largest clones take around 15%. This material consisted of tumor tissue, taken before anti-PD-1 treatment. These receptors were obtained from a human donor with basal cell carcinoma.

The chain is built from TRBV7-2 and TRBJ2-7; TRBD2 matches at 9 bases. The V gene end was trimmed by 5 bases and the J gene end by 3 bases; junction bases not matched to a gene: 8. Germline lookup yields CDR1 SGHTA and CDR2 FQGNSA. This CDR3 spans 15 amino acids. The chain's CDR3 is CASSLVAGGDYEQYF. CDR3 nucleotide sequence: TGTGCCAGCAGCCTAGTGGCGGGAGGGGACTACGAGCAGTACTTC.

The chain couples TRBV21-1 to TRBJ1-4. TRBV21-1 is classified as a pseudogene. CDR3 length: 17 amino acids. CDR3 sequence (DNA): TGTGCCAGCAGCAAAGTGGTAAGGCAGCCAACTAATGAAAAACTGTTTTTT. Protein sequence: CASSKVVRQPTNEKLFF.

By proportion, this clone is medium-sized. The chain has TRBV9 and TRBJ2-1, with 8 positions matching TRBD1. Germline trimming cut 3 bases from V and 1 base from J; bases unmatched to any gene: 9. The germline V gene has CDR1 SGDLS and CDR2 YYNGEE. The CDR3 length is 17 residues. The CDR3 spells CASSDGGRGHSYNEQFF. The CDR3 coding sequence is TGTGCCAGCAGCGACGGGGGCAGGGGGCATTCCTACAATGAGCAGTTCTTC.

Worth noting for this clone: The sample holds other DNA sequences that translate to the same CDR3. The chain employs TRBV5-1 and TRBJ2-3; D uncertain. V lost 0 bases, J lost 0 bases, and 5 bases lay in between. The length of the CDR3 is 14 residues. Germline-derived CDR1 and CDR2 are SGHRS and YFSETQ. The CDR3 DNA is TGCGCCAGCAGCTTGGGTTCTAGCACAGATACGCAGTATTTT. This gives the protein CASSLGSSTDTQYF.

As DNA, the CDR3 is TGTGCCAGCAGCTTAGGGACTAGCGGTGCTATCGGTACGCAGTATTTT. This gives the protein CASSLGTSGAIGTQYF. This chain connects TRBV7-8 to TRBJ2-3; TRBD2 matches at 10 bases. The CDR3 loop spans 16 amino acids. Germline V lookup: CDR1 SGHVS, CDR2 FQNEAQ. After removal of 1 base from V and 8 bases from J, the junction contained 9 bases not matched to a gene.

The CDR3 bases are TGTGCCAGTAGTATTAATAAGGACAATGGCTACACCTTC. It is translated as CASSINKDNGYTF. The chain carries TRBV19 and TRBJ1-2; D is perhaps TRBD1 (5 bases). CDR3 length: 13 residues. Trimming removed 3 bases at V and 6 bases at J, with 11 bases between. CDR1 is LNHDA, CDR2 SQIVND, per germline (reference sequence).

CDR3 residues: CASNPGNPEDYEQYF. In nucleotides, the CDR3 is TGTGCCAGTAACCCCGGGAACCCGGAAGACTACGAGCAGTACTTC. V usage is TRBV2 and J usage is TRBJ2-7, with D possibly being TRBD2 (5 bases). Germline V lookup: CDR1 SNHLY, CDR2 FYNNEI. The germline V and J ends were trimmed by 9 bases and 3 bases, with 21 bases remaining between them. The CDR3 has 15 residues.

This chain connects TRBV15 to TRBJ2-5, with D perhaps TRBD2 (5 bases). CDR1 and CDR2 from the germline V gene are LNHNV and YYDKDF (reference sequence). The CDR3 is 16 residues long. V lost 3 bases, J lost 2 bases, and 16 bases lay in between. Here the CDR3 DNA reads TGTGCCACCAGCAGGGTCTCCGGGAACAAACAAGAGACCCAGTACTTC. The encoded protein is CATSRVSGNKQETQYF. Using reference TRBV15 and TRBJ2-5 for the parts outside the CDR3, the full variable domain is DAMVIQNPRYQVTQFGKPVTLSCSQTLNHNVMYWYQQKSSQAPKLLFHYYDKDFNNEADTPDNFQSRRPNTSFCFLDIRSPGLGDTAMYLCATSRVSGNKQETQYFGPGTRLLVL.

The chain links TRBV6-2 or TRBV6-3 to TRBJ1-1; 10 nucleotides line up with TRBD1. From germline, CDR1 is MNHEY and CDR2 SVGEGT. V was clipped by 5 bases and J by 4 bases; unmatched bases: 4. This CDR3 region has 14 residues. CDR3 loop: CASSRQGASTEAFF. CDR3 DNA sequence: TGTGCCAGCAGTAGACAGGGGGCGAGCACTGAAGCTTTCTTT.

V gene TRBV27 combines with J gene TRBJ2-7, with D possibly matching TRBD2 (6 bases). The germline V gene has CDR1 MNHEY and CDR2 SMNVEV (reference sequence). CDR3 length: 13 residues. The ends were cut back, 5 bases at V and 6 bases at J, with 14 bases in the middle. The CDR3 region is CASSLRGGAEQYF. The CDR3 region has the DNA TGTGCCAGCAGTCTCCGGGGAGGAGCCGAGCAGTACTTC.

This chain uses TRBV30 with TRBJ2-7; D may be TRBD2 (6 bases). V dropped 3 bases and J dropped 0 bases, with 12 bases sitting between them. The CDR3 is made up of 14 amino acids. The germline V gene has CDR1 GTSNPN and CDR2 SVGIG (reference sequence). CDR3 sequence reads: CAWRRDRSSYEQYF. The CDR3 DNA sequence: TGTGCCTGGAGGCGGGACCGAAGCTCCTACGAGCAGTACTTC.

The genes are TRBV24-1 and TRBJ2-1, with TRBD2 matching over 7 bases. V lost 9 bases and J lost 8; bases outside the gene matches: 3. This CDR3 is 11 amino acids long. Germline CDR1 KGHDR, CDR2 SFDVKD. The CDR3 bases are TGTGCCACCGGGAGGGGCTATGAGCAGTTCTTC. This gives the protein CATGRGYEQFF.